The 21 T cell receptor beta chains in this list originate from one sample, sequenced in a study of blood T cell repertoires in COVID-19. Libraries were prepared by immunoSEQ multiplex PCR; TCRdb keeps only in-frame clonotypes and omits some of them. Of approximately 350,000 clones in the sample, roughly 87% are singletons; the top ten hold approximately 3.1%. Sample: PBMCs or T cells enriched from blood (not recorded which). The source of these receptors is a woman aged 25 to 39 who had recovered from COVID-19.

The chain combines TRBV28 with TRBJ2-3; 7 nucleotides match TRBD2. The CDR3 totals 15 residues. Losses at the gene ends were 6 bases for V and 0 bases for J; bases not matched to a gene: 6. The V gene's germline CDR1 is MDHEN and CDR2 SYDVKM. The CDR3 coding sequence is TGTGCCAGCAGCCTCCTAGCGGAGAGCACAGATACGCAGTATTTT. Translating it yields CASSLLAESTDTQYF.

This rearrangement joins TRBV5-1 to TRBJ2-3; D is possibly TRBD2 (5 bases). The CDR3 contains 17 residues. V dropped 3 bases and J dropped 2 bases, with 19 bases sitting between them. In germline, CDR1 is SGHRS, CDR2 YFSETQ. The CDR3, as DNA: TGCGCCAGCAGCTCCCTAGTGGCAGAGGGATACACAGATACGCAGTATTTT. Its protein is CASSSLVAEGYTDTQYF.

The V and J genes are TRBV7-8 and TRBJ1-1; D is possibly TRBD1 (6 bases). The CDR3 extends over 15 amino acids. V dropped 5 bases and J dropped 5 bases, with 18 bases sitting between them. CDR1 is SGHVS, CDR2 FQNEAQ, per germline. CDR3 amino acids: CASSKHSGEGTEAFF. DNA for the CDR3: TGTGCCAGCAGCAAACACTCAGGGGAAGGAACTGAAGCTTTCTTT.

This clone was seen only a few times. The chain employs TRBV28 and TRBJ1-6; maybe TRBD1 (6 bases). The germline V and J ends were trimmed by 9 bases and 8 bases, with 14 bases remaining between them. This CDR3 comprises 13 residues. Germline V gene lookup returns CDR1 MDHEN and CDR2 SYDVKM. The CDR3 coding sequence is TGTGCCAGTAGGGACAACGTTTATTCACCCCTCCACTTT. It translates to CASRDNVYSPLHF.

V is TRBV10-3 and J is TRBJ1-2; maybe TRBD1 (5 bases). CDR3 size: 15 residues. Germline V gene lookup returns CDR1 ENHRY and CDR2 SYGVKD. V was pared by 10 bases and J by 5 bases, with 23 bases between. DNA for the CDR3: TGTGCCACCCTGACCGACTCGGGGGGGAGATATGGCTACACCTTC. It codes for CATLTDSGGRYGYTF.

In this sample, this clone turned up once. The V gene is TRBV28, the J gene TRBJ2-1; 9 nucleotides agree with TRBD2. Germline trimming cut 5 bases from V and 3 bases from J; bases unmatched to any gene: 11. The length of the CDR3 is 17 residues. The germline V gene has CDR1 MDHEN and CDR2 SYDVKM. The CDR3: CASSPRGLAGSYNEQFF. CDR3 DNA: TGTGCCAGCAGTCCTAGGGGGCTAGCGGGAAGCTACAATGAGCAGTTCTTC.

V gene TRBV5-1 combines with J gene TRBJ2-3; the D gene is possibly TRBD2 (5 bases). The CDR3 has 16 residues. V shed 0 bases and J shed 4 bases, with 15 bases lying between them. Germline CDR1 is SGHRS and CDR2 is YFSETQ. The CDR3 DNA sequence: TGCGCCAGCAGCTTGGAGGGAAGGCTAGCCGCAGATACGCAGTATTTT. Amino acid sequence: CASSLEGRLAADTQYF.

The chain recombines TRBV27 with TRBJ1-2, with 9 bases lining up with TRBD1. CDR1 and CDR2 from the germline V gene are MNHEY and SMNVEV (reference sequence). With 4 bases clipped from V and 5 bases from J, the junction kept 11 bases outside the gene matches. This CDR3 contains 16 residues. CDR3 bases: TGTGCCAGCAGTTCTTACCCCGGACAGGGGATTTATGGCTACACCTTC. Its translation: CASSSYPGQGIYGYTF.

The chain combines TRBV19 with TRBJ1-1, with D possibly TRBD1 on 6 matching bases. CDR1 is LNHDA and CDR2 is SQIVND in the germline V gene (reference sequence). There are 13 residues in the CDR3. Deletions cut 4 bases from V and 5 bases from J, with 11 bases between. The CDR3 is CASSTSGVTEAFF. The CDR3 nucleotides are TGTGCCAGTAGTACCTCAGGGGTTACTGAAGCTTTCTTT.

The chain joins TRBV9 to TRBJ1-4, with D unresolved. CDR1 is SGDLS, CDR2 YYNGEE, per germline. Trimming cost V 4 bases and J 3 bases, with 7 bases left between them. The CDR3 is made up of 13 amino acids. CDR3 sequence (DNA): TGTGCCAGCAGCAGAGGGCCTAATGAAAAACTGTTTTTT. Residues: CASSRGPNEKLFF. The full variable domain, in which reference TRBV9 and TRBJ1-4 provide the parts outside the CDR3, is DSGVTQTPKHLITATGQRVTLRCSPRSGDLSVYWYQQSLDQGLQFLIQYYNGEERAKGNILERFSAQQFPDLHSELNLSSLELGDSALYFCASSRGPNEKLFFGSGTQLSVL.

The V call is TRBV28, the J call TRBJ1-5; D is undetermined. Per the germline V gene, CDR1 is MDHEN and CDR2 is SYDVKM. The CDR3 runs to 15 residues. The V and J ends lost 6 bases and 3 bases respectively, with 15 bases between them. The CDR3 is CASSPLGDFNQPQHF. CDR3 DNA sequence: TGTGCCAGCAGCCCACTCGGAGATTTCAATCAGCCCCAGCATTTT.

The chain is built from TRBV3-1 (or the pseudogene TRBV3-2) and TRBJ2-2; 9 bases align to TRBD1. With 1 base clipped from V and 6 bases from J, the junction kept 9 bases outside the gene matches. Per germline, CDR1 LGHDT and CDR2 YNNKEL (reference sequence). The CDR3 totals 17 residues. The CDR3 coding sequence is TGTGCCAGCAGCCAAGCGGGAGGACAGGGGTTTGCCGGGGAGCTGTTTTTT. Protein product: CASSQAGGQGFAGELFF.

This rearrangement joins TRBV19 to TRBJ2-5, with D perhaps TRBD1 (7 bases). Germline CDR1 reads LNHDA; CDR2 reads SQIVND (reference sequence). Trimming took off 6 bases at V and 5 bases at J, with 13 bases between the two ends. CDR3 length equals 13 residues. The chain's CDR3 is CASSRGARETQYF. For the CDR3, the DNA is TGTGCCAGTAGCAGGGGGGCCCGGGAGACCCAGTACTTC.

V and J are TRBV12-3 or TRBV12-4 and TRBJ1-1, with D possibly matching TRBD1 (5 bases). The CDR3 spans 11 residues. V lost 5 bases, J lost 6 bases, and 7 bases lay in between. As DNA, the CDR3 is TGTGCCAGCAGTCTACAGGCTGAAGCTTTCTTT. It is translated as CASSLQAEAFF.

Only one count was recorded for this clone. The sample has other DNA sequences that encode this CDR3 too. V is TRBV5-1 and J is TRBJ2-3, with D possibly matching TRBD2 (6 bases). V lost 5 bases and J lost 0, with 10 bases in between. This CDR3 has 14 residues. CDR1 is SGHRS and CDR2 is YFSETQ in the germline V gene. The chain's CDR3 is CASSTGTSTDTQYF. CDR3 DNA sequence: TGCGCCAGCAGTACCGGGACTAGCACAGATACGCAGTATTTT.

The V and J genes are TRBV7-9 and TRBJ1-6; a possible D gene is TRBD1 (5 bases). Germline V gene data show CDR1 as SEHNR and CDR2 as FQNEAQ (reference sequence). This CDR3 spans 13 amino acids. The germline V and J ends were trimmed by 2 bases and 10 bases, with 9 bases remaining between them. The CDR3 coding sequence is TGTGCCAGCAGCTTACAGGGTTCGTCACCCCTCCACTTT. Encoded protein: CASSLQGSSPLHF.

The V gene is TRBV6-5, the J gene TRBJ2-7; 7 positions match TRBD1. Germline assignment: CDR1 MNHEY and CDR2 SVGAGI. The CDR3 runs 13 residues. The trim removed 5 bases at V and 2 bases at J, leaving 3 bases unmatched. This CDR3 is CASSPGQPYEQYF. CDR3 sequence (DNA): TGTGCCAGCAGTCCGGGACAGCCCTACGAGCAGTACTTC.

The chain recombines TRBV11-2 with TRBJ2-6; tentative D call: TRBD1 (6 bases). The V and J ends lost 4 bases and 2 bases respectively, with 12 bases between them. Germline V gene lookup returns CDR1 SGHAT and CDR2 FQNNGV. The CDR3 sequence is 16 residues long. CDR3 sequence (DNA): TGTGCCAGCAGCTCCCCCGGACAGCCTGGGGCCAACGTCCTGACTTTC. Encoded protein: CASSSPGQPGANVLTF.

The chain's CDR3 is CATSDSKREGTYNEQFF. DNA for the CDR3: TGTGCCACCAGTGATTCCAAGCGGGAGGGGACCTACAATGAGCAGTTCTTC. The chain combines TRBV24-1 with TRBJ2-1; 10 bases are a match to TRBD2. The J segment lost 2 bases and the V segment lost 2 bases, leaving 5 bases of the junction unmatched. CDR1 is KGHDR and CDR2 is SFDVKD in the germline V gene. The length of the CDR3 is 17 residues.

V usage is TRBV7-9 and J usage is TRBJ2-1; 10 nucleotides align to TRBD2. This CDR3 comprises 16 residues. J gave up 5 bases and V 5 bases, and 9 bases lay outside the gene matches. CDR1 SEHNR and CDR2 FQNEAQ come from the germline V gene (reference sequence). CDR3 nucleotides: TGTGCCAGCAGCCCCCGATCCGGGACTAGCGACAATGAGCAGTTCTTC. Translated: CASSPRSGTSDNEQFF. Together with reference TRBV7-9 and TRBJ2-1, the CDR3 gives the full variable domain: DTGVSQNPRHKITKRGQNVTFRCDPISEHNRLYWYRQTLGQGPEFLTYFQNEAQLEKSRLLSDRFSAERPKGSFSTLEIQRTEQGDSAMYLCASSPRSGTSDNEQFFGPGTRLTVL.

This rearrangement joins TRBV6-2 or TRBV6-3 to TRBJ2-7, with D possibly being TRBD1 (5 bases). The V end was cut by 5 bases, the J end by 2 bases, with 7 bases between. Per the germline V gene, CDR1 is MNHEY and CDR2 is SVGEGT. The CDR3 covers 12 residues. The CDR3 DNA reads as TGTGCCAGCAGTGCAGGGACCTACGAGCAGTACTTC. As protein: CASSAGTYEQYF.